Reported below is one T cell receptor (beta chain). The clone's antigen remains unknown. Per-nucleotide qualities are absent, and no much larger clonotype sits a single base away. This specimen belongs to a study of shared T cell receptors in the human thymus (dated by TCRdb to about 2021). Regarding the research as a whole: The study examined how self-reactive, shared T-cell receptor alpha chains are generated in the human thymus.

The library came from the immunoSEQ multiplex PCR assay. In TCRdb, the immuneACCESS table is reduced to in-frame sequences with V and J assigned. These tables do not hold every clone; where another copy was compared, an unresolved V gene accounts for under half, and the others remain unexplained. The sample contains almost 550,000 clones, 70% to 80% of them found a single time. The top ten clones comprise roughly 0.013% of the sample. CDR1 MDHEN and CDR2 SYDVKM were looked up in the germline V gene. Its CDR3 holds 17 amino acids, cysteine through phenylalanine. Just the 51-base CDR3 DNA is kept, in frame starting at base 1. V has 2 bases trimmed and J has 3 bases trimmed; junction bases matching no gene number 11. The same sample was also studied in work on human thymus T cells. Drawing on the second study: Immunologically healthy infants undergoing open corrective cardiac surgery for congenital heart defects in Finland were used as donors. Thymus tissue was collected as surgical resects that were removed during corrective cardiac surgery. V and J gene segment usage appeared biased in both thymic and peripheral blood repertoires. The related research reported highly overlapping thymic TCR repertoires among unrelated individuals. The study used about 8 infant thymus samples plus four related peripheral blood samples to characterize TCR alpha and beta repertoires. The infant donors were about 7 to 250 days old, and the cohort included more than five males and a couple of females. Thymocytes were freed from the tissue by mechanical means and kept at -70 degrees C as pellets of about 8.5-34 million cells. A QIAsymphony instrument was used to extract genomic DNA from frozen cell pellets. TCRB and TCRAD loci were amplified from a standardized quantity of quality-controlled genomic DNA using the immunoSEQ multiplex PCR assay. The V(D)J region was spanned by amplicons of a length sufficient to cover the CDR3 and to identify V and J genes. The commercial immunoSEQ service was used to sequence amplicons on an Illumina platform. Primer bias and sequencing errors were corrected as previously described, and TCRAD and TCRB definitions were based on the IMGT database. immunoSEQ Analyzer 3.0 and VDJTools were used for repertoire analysis, which covered basic statistics, V/J segment usage, diversity estimates, rarefaction and pairwise overlap. Chao1, ChaoE, Efron-Thisted, Shannon and inverse Simpson indices were used to estimate diversity, which was also estimated on datasets down-sampled to the smallest sample. Repertoire overlap used strict matching of CDR3 nucleotide sequence, V gene and J gene, with Jaccard-based multidimensional scaling clustering. On average, thymus samples gave 650,000 to 1,000,000 unique TCRB clonotypes, whereas blood samples gave roughly 86,000.

Here the chain combines TRBV28 and TRBJ2-5; 8 bases in between match TRBD1. The clonotype originates from a boy under two years old with a congenital heart defect. Donor details come from another sample of the same person, matched by shared clones. The sample consisted of thymocytes. In nucleotides, the sequence is TGTGCCAGCAGTTTAGAGGGGGGACAGGCAGCCGAAGAGACCCAGTACTTC. Translated, it gives CASSLEGGQAAEETQYF.